Listed here are 4 T cell receptor beta chains from one sample, sequenced in a study of CD8 T cells in ankylosing spondylitis. Via MiXCR, TCRdb re-called the 5' RACE reads, giving one row per CDR3 protein. The sample contains 300,000 to 400,000 distinct CDR3 sequences, roughly 15% of which appear only once. The specimen sequenced was blood, either unsorted or a sorted T cell fraction (not recorded which). The receptor set was obtained from a male donor with ankylosing spondylitis or in good health (not recorded which).

In its sample, this clonotype was seen a few times. The chain has TRBV27 and TRBJ1-2; the D is unclear. CDR3 length: 13 residues. Per germline, CDR1 MNHEY and CDR2 SMNVEV (reference sequence). V was cut by 4 bases and J by 4 bases, with 10 bases left in between. CDR3 sequence: CASSSTPIYGYTF. The CDR3 DNA is TGTGCCAGCAGTTCGACTCCCATCTATGGCTACACCTTC.

The J gene is TRBJ1-5, the V gene TRBV20-1; 7 positions agree with TRBD1. CDR1 is DFQATT, CDR2 SNEGSKA, per germline (reference sequence). The CDR3 has 13 residues. The junction had 4 bases not matched to a gene; V was cut back by 1 base and J by 7 bases. The CDR3 nucleotides are TGCAGTGCTAGAGGTGGACAGGACCAGCCCCAGCATTTT. Translated: CSARGGQDQPQHF.

The chain recombines TRBV4-1 with TRBJ2-3; 9 bases align to TRBD1. V shed 3 bases, J shed 4 bases, and the junction held 5 bases outside the gene matches. This CDR3 contains 15 residues. Germline assignment: CDR1 MGHRA and CDR2 YSYEKL. CDR3 DNA sequence: TGCGCCAGCAGCCAGAGGGACAGGGATCCAGATACGCAGTATTTT. Translated, it gives CASSQRDRDPDTQYF.

The chain is built from TRBV2 and TRBJ1-1; D is ambiguous. CDR1 and CDR2 from the germline V gene are SNHLY and FYNNEI. V lost 2 bases to trimming and J lost 0 bases, with 7 bases between them. The CDR3 consists of 14 residues. The CDR3 DNA follows: TGTGCCAGCAGTGAAAGTTCTTTGAACACTGAAGCTTTCTTT. Amino acids: CASSESSLNTEAFF.